A single sample is the source of the 19 T cell receptor beta chains below, sequenced in a study of shared clonotypes between healthy human individuals (TCRdb year 2020). Library prep was done by the immunoSEQ multiplex PCR assay. Entries here come from immuneACCESS through TCRdb and include only in-frame sequences with V and J called. Some clones fail to appear in such tables; in the studies checked, an unresolved V gene covers under half of the shortfall, and the cause of the remainder is unknown. For this sample there are 950,000 to 1,300,000 clones; approximately 76% appear just once. The ten top clones hold 1.2% to 1.5% of the sample. Sequences were obtained from memory CD4+ T cells sorted from blood. Explained via the paper, the cell subset or site label denotes: CD45RA-negative fraction. These receptors all come from a man aged 18 to 35 in good health.

Note on this clone: A much bigger clone sits one base away, suggesting this may be a read error. The CDR3 is CASSYRSSYEQYF. DNA of the CDR3: TGTGCCAGCAGTTACAGAAGCTCCTACGAGCAGTACTTC. The chain combines TRBV6-5 with TRBJ2-7; no definite D call. The V end lost 2 bases, the J end lost 0 bases, and 5 bases lay between the germline ends. In germline, CDR1 is MNHEY, CDR2 SVGAGI. This CDR3 contains 13 residues.

This chain joins TRBV5-5 and TRBJ1-3; D is ambiguous. This CDR3 has 15 residues. V was cut by 6 bases and J by 0 bases, with 13 bases left in between. Germline V gene sequence: CDR1 SGHKS, CDR2 YYEKEE (reference sequence). The CDR3: CASTLRWGSGNTIYF. The CDR3 bases are TGTGCCAGCACCTTAAGGTGGGGCTCTGGAAACACCATATATTTT.

The rearrangement links TRBV21-1 to TRBJ1-5; whether TRBD1, the table's D call, matches the DNA was not checked. TRBV21-1 is labeled a pseudogene. This CDR3 contains 14 residues. The CDR3 nucleotides read TGTGCCAGCAGCTGCGGACACGGCAATCAGCCCCAGCATTTT. Amino acid sequence: CASSCGHGNQPQHF.

The CDR3 DNA follows: TGTGCTAGTGGGGGTAGGGGGGCGCAGGAATACGAGCAGTACTTC. Its protein is CASGGRGAQEYEQYF. J is TRBJ2-7 and V is TRBV12-5; D is perhaps TRBD1 or TRBD2 (6 bases each). Germline CDR1 is LGHNT and CDR2 is FRNRAP. There are 15 residues in the CDR3. Trimming stripped 6 bases from V and 4 bases from J, with 19 bases between.

A few counts support this clone. Other DNA variants within this sample encode the same CDR3. The rearrangement uses TRBV5-6 and TRBJ1-6; D not resolved. The CDR3 is 13 amino acids. The germline V and J ends were trimmed by 4 bases and 7 bases, with 9 bases remaining between them. In germline, CDR1 is SGHDT, CDR2 YYEEEE. The DNA for the CDR3 is TGTGCCAGCAGCCTCTACGGGAATTCACCCCTCCACTTT. Translated: CASSLYGNSPLHF.

The rearrangement joins TRBV9 to TRBJ1-5; 7 bases agree with TRBD1. The CDR3 runs 14 residues. Germline CDR1 and CDR2: SGDLS and YYNGEE. J was trimmed by 9 bases and V by 3 bases; bases with no gene match: 9. The CDR3 sequence is CASSGTGVLPPQHF. CDR3 nucleotide sequence: TGTGCCAGCAGCGGCACAGGGGTCCTCCCGCCCCAGCATTTT.

This clone was recorded a few times. The V call is TRBV29-1, the J call TRBJ1-1; D remains unclear. Trimming took 2 bases from V and 0 from J, leaving 10 bases between them. Germline CDR1 is SQVTM and CDR2 is ANQGSEA. The CDR3 totals 14 residues. Here the CDR3 reads CSVERQLMNTEAFF. As DNA, the CDR3 is TGCAGCGTTGAACGGCAGCTTATGAACACTGAAGCTTTCTTT.

This clone was observed a few times. The J gene is TRBJ1-1, the V gene TRBV2; tentatively, D is TRBD1 (5 bases). V was shortened by 3 bases and J by 5 bases, with 10 bases between the two germline ends. This CDR3 has 13 amino acids. CDR1 and CDR2 (germline): SNHLY, FYNNEI. The CDR3 spells CASSDRAKTEAFF. The DNA for the CDR3 is TGTGCCAGCAGTGACAGGGCGAAGACTGAAGCTTTCTTT. Looking up the rest from reference TRBV2 and TRBJ1-1 gives the full variable domain: EPEVTQTPSHQVTQMGQEVILRCVPISNHLYFYWYRQILGQKVEFLVSFYNNEISEKSEIFDDQFSVERPDGSNFTLKIRSTKLEDSAMYFCASSDRAKTEAFFGQGTRLTVV.

This clone was counted a single time. The chain employs TRBV4-1 and TRBJ2-1, with 7 bases lining up with TRBD2. The CDR3 has 18 amino acids. Losses at the gene ends were 1 base for V and 6 bases for J; bases not matched to a gene: 15. CDR1 and CDR2 from the germline V gene are MGHRA and YSYEKL. CDR3 amino acids: CASSQVKSAGKPGNEQFF. Here the CDR3 DNA reads TGCGCCAGCAGCCAAGTCAAATCAGCGGGGAAACCGGGCAATGAGCAGTTCTTC.

This clone was observed a few times. The rearrangement links TRBV7-8 to TRBJ2-7; 12 nucleotides match TRBD2. V lost 0 bases and J lost 5; bases outside the gene matches: 5. Germline values: CDR1 SGHVS, CDR2 FQNEAQ. This CDR3 is 16 amino acids long. The DNA of the CDR3 is TGTGCCAGCAGCTTAGCCCAGACTAGCGGGAGAAACGAGCAGTACTTC. Amino acids: CASSLAQTSGRNEQYF.

V usage is TRBV11-2 and J usage is TRBJ2-1; D might be TRBD1 or TRBD2, each matching 5 bases. The CDR3 sequence is 16 residues long. Trimming stripped 6 bases from V and 7 bases from J, with 22 bases between. Germline V gives CDR1 SGHAT, CDR2 FQNNGV. CDR3 protein: CASSQGRDPFWNEQFF. DNA for the CDR3: TGTGCCAGCAGTCAAGGCCGGGACCCATTTTGGAATGAGCAGTTCTTC.

Comment on this clone: Other DNA sequences in this specimen translate into the identical CDR3. The chain has TRBV6-1 and TRBJ1-5; D perhaps matches TRBD1 (5 bases). The V end was cut by 1 base, the J end by 2 bases, with 9 bases between. The CDR3 loop spans 15 amino acids. Per germline, CDR1 MNHNS and CDR2 SASEGT. The CDR3 sequence is CASSEGGRGNQPQHF. The CDR3 DNA reads TGTGCCAGCAGTGAAGGGGGACGCGGCAATCAGCCCCAGCATTTT.

J is TRBJ2-4 and V is TRBV29-1; D gene unclear. Per germline, CDR1 SQVTM and CDR2 ANQGSEA. Deletions cut 2 bases from V and 2 bases from J, with 10 bases between. CDR3 length: 14 amino acids. The CDR3 coding sequence is TGCAGCGTTGAAATGTCTAGACCCAAAAACATTCAGTACTTC. Translation: CSVEMSRPKNIQYF.

The V call is TRBV19, the J call TRBJ1-6; a weak D match, TRBD1 (6 bases). Germline-derived CDR1 and CDR2 are LNHDA and SQIVND (reference sequence). The CDR3 length is 14 residues. V was pared by 4 bases and J by 7 bases, with 11 bases between. This chain's CDR3 is CASSNTGTNSPLHF. The DNA for the CDR3 is TGTGCCAGTAGTAACACCGGGACAAATTCACCCCTCCACTTT.

This clone appeared a few times. The rearrangement joins TRBV6-5 to TRBJ2-7; D call uncertain. Germline CDR1 reads MNHEY; CDR2 reads SVGAGI. Deletions cut 10 bases from V and 6 bases from J, with 13 bases between. The CDR3 sequence is 11 residues long. CDR3 protein: CATRGSGEQYF. The CDR3 bases are TGTGCCACCCGAGGTTCTGGCGAGCAGTACTTC.

This chain joins TRBV23-1 and TRBJ2-5; 9 bases agree with TRBD2. TRBV23-1 has ORF status, its function being uncertain. Trimming took 4 bases from V and 1 from J; bases not matched to a gene: 4. The CDR3 runs 15 residues. The CDR3 is CASSLSGGIQETQYF. The CDR3 region has the DNA TGCGCCAGCAGTCTCAGCGGGGGGATCCAAGAGACCCAGTACTTC.

The chain combines TRBV27 with TRBJ2-2; 7 nucleotides match TRBD2. Germline V CDR1 and CDR2: MNHEY, SMNVEV (reference sequence). With V trimmed by 2 bases and J by 3 bases, 6 bases remained unmatched. The CDR3 length is 16 residues. The CDR3 DNA sequence: TGTGCCAGCAGTTTAGGGGAGGGGCGCTACACCGGGGAGCTGTTTTTT. It is translated as CASSLGEGRYTGELFF.

V and J are TRBV14 and TRBJ2-7, with 11 nucleotides matching TRBD1. Germline V gene data show CDR1 as SGHDN and CDR2 as FVKESK. The CDR3 spans 18 residues. Trimming took 4 bases from V and 5 from J; bases not matched to a gene: 16. CDR3 DNA: TGTGCCAGCAGCCCTCCGGGACAGGGGGTATATCGGTTCGACGAGCAGTACTTC. Amino acid sequence: CASSPPGQGVYRFDEQYF.

This clone has ten or more counts. The chain carries TRBV4-1 and TRBJ1-1; D may be TRBD1 (5 bases). The length of the CDR3 is 13 residues. Germline-derived CDR1 and CDR2 are MGHRA and YSYEKL. With 6 bases removed from V and 7 bases from J, the gap between germline ends came to 15 bases. CDR3: CASSRDPNYEAFF. CDR3 sequence (DNA): TGCGCCAGCAGTCGGGACCCGAACTATGAAGCTTTCTTT.